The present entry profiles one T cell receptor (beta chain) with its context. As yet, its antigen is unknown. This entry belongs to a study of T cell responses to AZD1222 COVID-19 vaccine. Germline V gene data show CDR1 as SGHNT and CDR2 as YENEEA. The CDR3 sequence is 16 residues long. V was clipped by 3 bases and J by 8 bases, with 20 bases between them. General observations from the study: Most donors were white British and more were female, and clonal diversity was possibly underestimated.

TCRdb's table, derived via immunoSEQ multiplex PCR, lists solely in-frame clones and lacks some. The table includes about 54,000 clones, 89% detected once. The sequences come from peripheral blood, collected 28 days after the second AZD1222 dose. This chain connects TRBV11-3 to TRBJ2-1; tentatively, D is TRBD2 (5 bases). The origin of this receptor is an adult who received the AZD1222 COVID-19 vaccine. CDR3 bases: TGTGCCAGCAGCTTCGACGCGGGCCCCAACCCCTATGAGCAGTTCTTC. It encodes CASSFDAGPNPYEQFF. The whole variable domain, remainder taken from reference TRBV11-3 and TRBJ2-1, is EAGVVQSPRYKIIEKKQPVAFWCNPISGHNTLYWYLQNLGQGPELLIRYENEEAVDDSQLPKDRFSAERLKGVDSTLKIQPAELGDSAVYLCASSFDAGPNPYEQFFGPGTRLTVL.